This entry features one T cell receptor beta chain sequence. Its matching antigen is unknown. Here immunoSEQ multiplex PCR was the method, and the copy in TCRdb shows in-frame clones only, minus some. The table has tens of thousands of clones, approximately 82% seen once. There are 16 residues in the CDR3. The germline V gene has CDR1 MNHNS and CDR2 SASEGT. V lost 5 bases and J lost 1, with 16 bases in between. This sample stems from a study of cytotoxic CD8 clonotypes in ibrutinib-treated CLL. General observations from the study: Clonality increased at ibrutinib response, then returned toward baseline at progression. The clonality rise at ibrutinib response reflected private clonotype expansion. Timing of sampling differed between sustained-remission and progressing patients.

The receptor's source is a human donor with chronic lymphocytic leukemia. The source material was PBMCs, sampled after 24 months of ibrutinib treatment. The V call is TRBV6-1, the J call TRBJ2-3; possible D gene TRBD1, 6 bases. CDR3: CASSQEGGMGTDTQYF. The CDR3 nucleotides read TGTGCCAGCAGTCAAGAAGGGGGAATGGGCACAGATACGCAGTATTTT.